Included here is one T cell receptor (beta chain) sequence, with context. Antigen: not known. The read ends 3 residues before the CDR3 terminus; that terminus is restored from the germline J gene. Per germline, CDR1 SQVTM and CDR2 ANQGSEA. This CDR3 is 14 amino acids long. After removal of 7 bases from V and 5 bases from J, the junction contained 10 bases not matched to a gene. Cervical HPV DNA detected by MY09/MY11 PCR, typed by dot-blot. These data belong to a study of T cells in women clearing cervical HPV infection. Study findings and constraints: Controls had more TRBV6-7 (0.16%) than cases (roughly 0.11%).

Average input was approximately 1,100 ng genomic DNA for immunoSEQ TCR beta CDR3 amplification. The protocol was immunoSEQ multiplex PCR, while the TCRdb copy is restricted to in-frame clones and leaves out a portion. This listing includes about 17,000 clones. The sample taken for sequencing was blood buffy coat. The chain is built from TRBV29-1 and TRBJ1-2; 10 nucleotides match TRBD1. The receptor comes from a woman between 18 and 70 years old with a cervical HPV16 infection that either progressed to CIN3+ or cleared (not recorded which). CDR3 bases read: TGCAGCGCCCGGGGACAGGGGAACTATTATGGC. Its protein product is CSARGQGNYYG. The full CDR3 is CSARGQGNYYGYTF.